Each of the 29 T cell receptor beta chains below was sequenced from the same sample in a study of blood T cell repertoires in COVID-19. This table comes from immunoSEQ multiplex PCR, and its TCRdb copy is limited to in-frame clones, with some not included. The sample consists of roughly 200,000 clones, around nine tenths of them appearing once. Sequenced: peripheral blood. These receptors were taken from a man between 45 and 60 years old with acute or convalescent COVID-19.

In nucleotides, the CDR3 is TGTGCCAGCAGTTTAAACCCACAGGGGATAGGTGGCTACACCTTC. It specifies CASSLNPQGIGGYTF. The chain joins TRBV27 to TRBJ1-2; 7 bases match TRBD1. Germline V lookup: CDR1 MNHEY, CDR2 SMNVEV (reference sequence). J gave up 7 bases and V 2 bases, and 10 bases lay outside the gene matches. This CDR3 spans 15 amino acids.

A few counts support this clone. This rearrangement joins TRBV5-1 to TRBJ2-1; possible D gene TRBD2, 5 bases. V was cut by 2 bases and J by 6 bases, with 12 bases left in between. Germline values: CDR1 SGHRS, CDR2 YFSETQ. This CDR3 has 14 residues. The DNA of the CDR3 is TGCGCCAGCAGCTTTCTCGGGAATAGCAATGAGCAGTTCTTC. It is translated as CASSFLGNSNEQFF.

V is TRBV15 and J is TRBJ2-1; a possible D gene is TRBD1 (6 bases). The CDR3 is made up of 16 amino acids. The V end lost 3 bases, the J end lost 0 bases, and 12 bases lay between the germline ends. Germline CDR1 reads LNHNV; CDR2 reads YYDKDF (reference sequence). CDR3: CATSSYRVSSYNEQFF. CDR3 in DNA: TGTGCCACCAGCAGCTACAGGGTTAGCTCCTACAATGAGCAGTTCTTC.

The V and J genes are TRBV4-1 and TRBJ2-2, with 10 nucleotides matching TRBD1. J was trimmed by 4 bases and V by 3 bases; bases with no gene match: 8. The V gene's germline CDR1 is MGHRA and CDR2 YSYEKL. The CDR3 loop spans 17 amino acids. The CDR3 loop reads CASSQIRQGAFTGELFF. The CDR3 DNA sequence: TGCGCCAGCAGCCAGATTAGACAGGGGGCGTTCACCGGGGAGCTGTTTTTT.

The V gene is TRBV24-1, the J gene TRBJ2-5, with D perhaps matching TRBD1 (5 bases). In germline, CDR1 is KGHDR, CDR2 SFDVKD. V shed 4 bases and J shed 5 bases, with 10 bases lying between them. The CDR3 has 13 amino acids. The CDR3 DNA reads as TGTGCCACCAGTGACCCGCCAGGGGAGACCCAGTACTTC. Its translation is CATSDPPGETQYF.

This rearrangement joins TRBV7-8 to TRBJ2-6; TRBD2 is a possible D gene (7 bases). CDR1 and CDR2 from the germline V gene are SGHVS and FQNEAQ. The CDR3 is 18 amino acids. Trimming took off 4 bases at V and 0 bases at J, with 16 bases between the two ends. The chain's CDR3 is CASSSNPGDYSGANVLTF. The CDR3 DNA follows: TGTGCCAGCAGCTCGAACCCAGGGGACTACTCTGGGGCCAACGTCCTGACTTTC. Drawing the rest from reference TRBV7-8 and TRBJ2-6, the complete variable domain is GAGVSQSPRYKVAKRGQDVALRCDPISGHVSLFWYQQALGQGPEFLTYFQNEAQLDKSGLPSDRFFAERPEGSVSTLKIQRTQQEDSAVYLCASSSNPGDYSGANVLTFGAGSRLTVL.

This rearrangement joins TRBV10-3 to TRBJ1-1; D is possibly TRBD1 (6 bases). V was pared by 6 bases and J by 3 bases, with 14 bases between. The CDR3 extends over 14 amino acids. Per germline, CDR1 ENHRY and CDR2 SYGVKD. The CDR3 DNA sequence: TGTGCCATCAGGAATACAGGGAGGGACACTGAAGCTTTCTTT. This gives the protein CAIRNTGRDTEAFF.

The chain joins TRBV19 to TRBJ2-1, with 8 bases matching TRBD2. The ends lost 5 bases at V and 15 bases at J; junction bases unmatched: 9. The CDR3 contains 12 residues. Germline CDR1 reads LNHDA; CDR2 reads SQIVND (reference sequence). DNA of the CDR3: TGTGCCAGTAGTGGAGCGGGGGCTTTTTGGTTCTTC. This gives the protein CASSGAGAFWFF.

The chain carries TRBV10-1 and TRBJ2-1; D possibly corresponds to TRBD2 (6 bases). Germline CDR1 WNHNN, CDR2 SYGVQD (reference sequence). This CDR3 is built from 18 residues. The V gene lost 3 bases and the J gene lost 0 bases, with 18 bases spanning the gap. CDR3 coding DNA: TGCGCCAGCAGTGACGGTGCGGGAATACCTTTCTCCTACAATGAGCAGTTCTTC. Translated, it gives CASSDGAGIPFSYNEQFF.

The chain carries TRBV18 and TRBJ2-7; D gene ambiguous. V lost 4 bases and J 0 bases, leaving 7 bases between the germline ends. The CDR3 spans 13 residues. Per the germline V gene, CDR1 is KGHSH and CDR2 is LQKENI. The CDR3 loop is CASSRTSSYEQYF. Written as DNA, the CDR3 is TGTGCCAGCTCACGAACAAGCTCCTACGAGCAGTACTTC.

The chain carries TRBV10-3 and TRBJ1-5; tentative D call: TRBD1 (6 bases). Between the trimmed V and J ends, which lost 0 bases and 4 bases, there was a span of 13 bases. The CDR3 is 16 residues long. CDR1 is ENHRY, CDR2 SYGVKD, per germline. CDR3 protein: CAISESGPGENQPQHF. The CDR3 nucleotides are TGTGCCATCAGTGAGTCTGGTCCAGGGGAGAATCAGCCCCAGCATTTT.

J is TRBJ2-3 and V is TRBV24-1; 9 bases are shared with TRBD2. The junction had 30 bases not matched to a gene; V was cut back by 3 bases and J by 3 bases. This CDR3 region has 24 residues. Germline values: CDR1 KGHDR, CDR2 SFDVKD. Written as DNA, the CDR3 is TGTGCCACCAGTGATCCCTTGCCCTCGGAAGCGGGAGGTGGCCTAGTTAAGGGTACAGATACGCAGTATTTT. It is translated as CATSDPLPSEAGGGLVKGTDTQYF.

The chain carries TRBV10-3 and TRBJ1-3, with D hard to call. V was shortened by 11 bases and J by 4 bases, with 12 bases between the two germline ends. The CDR3 has 12 residues. Germline V lookup: CDR1 ENHRY, CDR2 SYGVKD. The CDR3 region has the DNA TGTGCCTCTACCGGGATGGGAAACACCATATATTTT. As protein: CASTGMGNTIYF.

The rearrangement joins TRBV15 to TRBJ2-2; D not certain. The CDR3 loop spans 17 amino acids. Germline CDR1 reads LNHNV; CDR2 reads YYDKDF (reference sequence). Trimming removed 1 base from V and 2 bases from J, with 14 bases in between. CDR3: CATSRVRVNGNTGELFF. In nucleotides, the CDR3 is TGTGCCACCAGCAGAGTAAGAGTAAACGGTAACACCGGGGAGCTGTTTTTT.

This clone was picked up one time. V gene TRBV7-9 combines with J gene TRBJ1-1; a possible D gene is TRBD1 (5 bases). Germline V gene lookup returns CDR1 SEHNR and CDR2 FQNEAQ (reference sequence). This CDR3 contains 15 residues. The V and J ends lost 11 bases and 6 bases respectively, with 25 bases between them. CDR3 DNA sequence: TGTGCCCCCTGGAAAGTGGGGCGCGGGGGGGCTGAAGCTTTCTTT. Residues: CAPWKVGRGGAEAFF.

The chain employs TRBV6-2 or TRBV6-3 and TRBJ1-1, with no clear D. V lost 3 bases, J lost 5 bases, and 13 bases lay in between. The CDR3 loop spans 14 amino acids. Germline V CDR1 and CDR2: MNHEY, SVGEGT. The CDR3 sequence: CASSYAGSGTEAFF. CDR3 in DNA: TGTGCCAGCAGTTATGCGGGATCTGGGACTGAAGCTTTCTTT.

V gene TRBV4-3 combines with J gene TRBJ2-1; TRBD2 agrees at 9 bases. CDR1 is LGHNA, CDR2 YSLEER, per germline. This CDR3 is built from 16 residues. J was trimmed by 6 bases and V by 0 bases; bases with no gene match: 6. For the CDR3, the DNA is TGCGCCAGCAGCCAAGATCGGAGCGGGGGGCTCAATGAGCAGTTCTTC. Translation: CASSQDRSGGLNEQFF.

The chain links TRBV19 to TRBJ2-1, with D possibly TRBD2 on 7 matching bases. The germline V gene encodes CDR1 LNHDA and CDR2 SQIVND (reference sequence). The CDR3 length is 15 residues. With 6 bases removed from V and 8 bases from J, the gap between germline ends came to 20 bases. For the CDR3, the DNA is TGTGCCAGTAGCCAAAGGGTGGGGGGGGGCGATGAGCAGTTCTTC. Protein sequence: CASSQRVGGGDEQFF.

The V and J genes are TRBV5-4 and TRBJ2-1; 7 bases align to TRBD2. Losses at the gene ends were 3 bases for V and 0 bases for J; bases not matched to a gene: 9. This CDR3 is 17 amino acids long. Germline V gene lookup returns CDR1 SGHNT and CDR2 YYREEE (reference sequence). DNA for the CDR3: TGTGCCAGCAGCTCACCAGCGGGGAGTCTCTCCTACAATGAGCAGTTCTTC. Its protein product is CASSSPAGSLSYNEQFF.

This rearrangement joins TRBV6-1 to TRBJ2-2, with 7 positions matching TRBD2. This CDR3 comprises 18 residues. CDR1 and CDR2 from the germline V gene are MNHNS and SASEGT. With V trimmed by 2 bases and J by 3 bases, 12 bases remained unmatched. In nucleotides, the CDR3 is TGTGCCAGCAGTGAAACCGGGGGGAGCGGGGTATACACCGGGGAGCTGTTTTTT. This translates into CASSETGGSGVYTGELFF.

This chain uses TRBV28 with TRBJ1-6, with TRBD1 as a possible D gene (5 bases). V shed 8 bases and J shed 3 bases, with 14 bases lying between them. This CDR3 contains 15 residues. Germline CDR1 reads MDHEN; CDR2 reads SYDVKM. This chain's CDR3 is CASQPPQGYNSPLHF. In DNA, the CDR3 is TGTGCCAGCCAGCCCCCGCAGGGCTATAATTCACCCCTCCACTTT.

This clone was found a few times. This sequence joins TRBV19 and TRBJ1-5; possible D gene TRBD1, 5 bases. This CDR3 is 16 amino acids long. CDR1 is LNHDA and CDR2 is SQIVND in the germline V gene (reference sequence). The V gene lost 7 bases and the J gene lost 0 bases, with 16 bases spanning the gap. The CDR3 spells CASTPGADYSNQPQHF. The CDR3 DNA sequence: TGTGCCAGTACCCCTGGGGCAGATTATAGCAATCAGCCCCAGCATTTT.

The chain employs TRBV19 and TRBJ1-6; D not resolved. The CDR3 consists of 14 residues. Germline V gene data show CDR1 as LNHDA and CDR2 as SQIVND (reference sequence). Trimming left V 0 bases short and J 9 bases short, with 9 bases between. Written as DNA, the CDR3 is TGTGCCAGTAGTATAGAGACGAGGGTTTCACCCCTCCACTTT. Protein sequence: CASSIETRVSPLHF.

This chain uses TRBV6-2 or TRBV6-3 with TRBJ2-7, with 7 positions matching TRBD1. This CDR3 spans 13 amino acids. Germline lookup yields CDR1 MNHEY and CDR2 SVGEGT. V trimming: 5 bases; J trimming: 2 bases; junction bases outside the gene matches: 3. CDR3 coding DNA: TGTGCCAGCAGTCGGGGACAGCCCTACGAGCAGTACGTC. Encoded protein: CASSRGQPYEQYV.

The chain joins TRBV5-1 to TRBJ2-5; tentatively, D is TRBD2 (6 bases). The CDR3 is 18 residues long. The V gene lost 1 base and the J gene lost 5 bases, with 24 bases spanning the gap. Germline-derived CDR1 and CDR2 are SGHRS and YFSETQ. CDR3 coding DNA: TGCGCCAGCAGCTTGTTAGCGGCAGCTGTGGGCGGTCAGGAGACCCAGTACTTC. Translation gives CASSLLAAAVGGQETQYF.

The genes are TRBV19 and TRBJ1-5; the D is unclear. The CDR3 has 15 residues. The germline CDR1 and CDR2 sequences are LNHDA and SQIVND (reference sequence). Trimming took off 3 bases at V and 4 bases at J, with 13 bases between the two ends. The CDR3 nucleotides read TGTGCCAGTAGTATTAGCCAACTTCTTAATCAGCCCCAGCATTTT. It encodes CASSISQLLNQPQHF.

This chain connects TRBV24-1 to TRBJ1-5; the D is unclear. The CDR3 has 12 residues. V lost 4 bases, J lost 3 bases, and 3 bases lay in between. Germline V CDR1 and CDR2: KGHDR, SFDVKD. In DNA form, the CDR3 reads TGTGCCACCAGTGACTCCAATCAGCCCCAGCATTTT. This translates into CATSDSNQPQHF.

A remark on this clone: The sample has other DNA sequences that encode this CDR3 too. V is TRBV9 and J is TRBJ1-4; 7 bases line up with TRBD1. J lost 4 bases, V lost 4 bases, and 7 bases had no gene match. The CDR3 totals 15 residues. Germline CDR1 and CDR2: SGDLS and YYNGEE. CDR3 protein: CASSPRTGGNEKLFF. CDR3 DNA sequence: TGTGCCAGCAGCCCCCGGACAGGCGGTAATGAAAAACTGTTTTTT.

J is TRBJ1-5 and V is TRBV6-2 or TRBV6-3; 9 bases line up with TRBD1. V gave up 2 bases and J gave up 0 bases; unmatched junction bases: 5. The CDR3 is 17 residues long. Germline CDR1 MNHEY, CDR2 SVGEGT. CDR3 DNA: TGTGCCAGCAGTTACCCCCGACAGGGGGATAGCAATCAGCCCCAGCATTTT. This gives the protein CASSYPRQGDSNQPQHF.